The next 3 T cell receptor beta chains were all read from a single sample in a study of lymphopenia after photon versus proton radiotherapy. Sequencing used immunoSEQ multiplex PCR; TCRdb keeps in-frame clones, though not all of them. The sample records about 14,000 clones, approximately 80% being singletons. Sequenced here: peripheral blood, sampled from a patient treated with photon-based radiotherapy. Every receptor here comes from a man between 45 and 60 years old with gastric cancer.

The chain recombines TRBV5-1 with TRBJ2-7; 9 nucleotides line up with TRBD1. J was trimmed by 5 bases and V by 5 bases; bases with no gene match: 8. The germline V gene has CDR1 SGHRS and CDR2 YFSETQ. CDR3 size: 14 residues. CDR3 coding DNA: TGCGCCAGCAGTACCGGGACAGGGCTGAACGAGCAGTACTTC. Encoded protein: CASSTGTGLNEQYF.

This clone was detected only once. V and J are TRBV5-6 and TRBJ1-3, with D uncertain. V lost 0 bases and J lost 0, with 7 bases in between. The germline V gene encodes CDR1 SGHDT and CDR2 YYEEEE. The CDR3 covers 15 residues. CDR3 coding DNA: TGTGCCAGCAGCTTGGGGAATAGCTCTGGAAACACCATATATTTT. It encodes CASSLGNSSGNTIYF.

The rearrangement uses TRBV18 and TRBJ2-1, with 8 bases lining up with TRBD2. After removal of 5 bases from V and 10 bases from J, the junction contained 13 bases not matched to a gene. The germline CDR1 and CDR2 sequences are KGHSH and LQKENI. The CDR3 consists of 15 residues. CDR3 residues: CASSAGGGSSLEQFF. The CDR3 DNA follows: TGTGCCAGCTCAGCGGGAGGCGGCAGTTCTCTCGAGCAGTTCTTC. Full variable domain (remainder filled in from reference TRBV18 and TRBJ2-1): NAGVMQNPRHLVRRRGQEARLRCSPMKGHSHVYWYRQLPEEGLKFMVYLQKENIIDESGMPKERFSAEFPKEGPSILRIQQVVRGDSAAYFCASSAGGGSSLEQFFGPGTRLTVL.